This T cell receptor (beta chain) came from a study of CD8+ T cells in alopecia areata (dated 2018 in TCRdb). As for the study more broadly: Treated patients were enrolled in an open-label pilot trial of oral tofacitinib at 5 to 10 mg twice daily for moderate-to-severe alopecia areata. High-throughput TCRbeta sequencing was used to examine T cell clonal expansion in alopecia areata in both the C3H/HeJ mouse model and human patients. Disease severity in treated patients was measured with the SALT score, which quantifies the percentage of affected scalp surface area. RNA was extracted with the PAXgene miRNA kit for fixed scalp, the miRNeasy kit for PBMCs, and the RNeasy kit for mouse skin. Human TCRbeta sequencing covered scalp tissue and sorted CD4+ and CD8+ peripheral blood T cells from patchy and totalis/universalis alopecia areata patients and healthy controls. Biopsies were taken from tofacitinib-treated patients at baseline and again at 4 and 24 weeks into treatment, and several of those patients also had a later scalp biopsy. Scalp clonality was compared across normal scalp (n=4), patchy alopecia areata scalp (n=8), and alopecia totalis/universalis scalp (n=8). Patients stayed on tofacitinib for 6 to 18 months and then had 6 months of follow-up off drug so that delayed response and recurrence could be assessed. TCRbeta CDR3 regions were amplified by immunoSEQ multiplex PCR using 35 Vbeta forward and 13 Jbeta reverse primers.

The protocol used for the library was the immunoSEQ multiplex PCR assay. RNA was extracted from all samples and reverse transcribed into cDNA, which served as template for TCR sequencing. First-strand cDNA was synthesized using SuperScript III with a 2:1 mix of oligo-dT and random hexamers. A synthetic immune receptor repertoire was used to gauge amplification bias, and whatever bias remained was removed computationally. The authors' pipeline ran thus. After raw reads were preprocessed to remove errors, the CDR3 was defined following IMGT conventions as running from the conserved cysteine to phenylalanine. To get clonality, Shannon entropy was normalized by log2 of the number of productive unique TCRs and the result was subtracted from 1. Whether scalp clones were CD4 or CD8 was inferred by matching scalp TCRbeta sequences against CD4 and CD8 repertoires sorted from blood. TCRdb stores this immuneACCESS table with in-frame sequences only. Part of the clones is absent; in the studies checked, under half of the shortfall reflects unresolved V genes, and no reason is known for the rest. The V and J calls and clone size were taken over from that table, and D and trimming were inferred from the DNA. The sample table lists 200,000 to 250,000 clones, under 40% of them with a count of one. The ten largest account for 0.48% of the sample.

The CDR3 numbers 17 residues from cysteine through phenylalanine. The kept DNA is CDR3 alone, 51 bases in frame from the first base. With regard to this clone: The antigen it binds to is not known. No per-base quality is available; no much larger clone lies one base away.

In the paper's terms, the treatment or condition label means: oral pan-JAK inhibitor, 5-10 mg twice daily. Lesional scalp punch biopsies and peripheral blood were obtained from alopecia areata patients. After PBMCs were isolated by density centrifugation and stained for CD3, CD4 and CD8, a FACSAria was used to sort CD4+ and CD8+ T cells. The paper as a whole reports these results and caveats: Because the treated cohort was small and had just a single nonresponder, larger studies are needed to establish links between baseline CD8+ expansion and response. Shared TCR sequences between patients were less evident than in mice, which may be partly attributable to HLA diversity in the patient population. Scalp clonality and the number of expanded CD8+ clones among the top 100 scalp clones were significantly decreased by tofacitinib. Compared with normal scalp, lesional scalp, particularly in alopecia totalis/universalis, had higher clonality and more expanded CD8+ clones, which suggests antigenic drive. Unlike mouse skin, which is dominated by gammadelta T cells, normal human skin has resident alphabeta T cells that are also sequenced, and this complicates analysis of the scalp TCR repertoire. During tofacitinib treatment, many expanded lesional clones stuck around in both scalp and blood, and this persistence may partly explain why relapse happens after treatment is stopped.

This TCR was sampled from a human donor with alopecia areata. The receptor chain draws on TRBV1 and TRBJ2-7; the table's TRBD2 call for D was not verified on the DNA. TRBV1 is assigned pseudogene status. Source: CD4+ T cells sorted from blood, taken between weeks 30 and 35, from a patient treated with tofacitinib. The CDR3 reads as follows: CTSSHPGTSGSQYEQYF. The DNA sequence is given as TGCACCAGCAGCCACCCCGGGACTAGCGGGAGTCAATACGAGCAGTACTTC.